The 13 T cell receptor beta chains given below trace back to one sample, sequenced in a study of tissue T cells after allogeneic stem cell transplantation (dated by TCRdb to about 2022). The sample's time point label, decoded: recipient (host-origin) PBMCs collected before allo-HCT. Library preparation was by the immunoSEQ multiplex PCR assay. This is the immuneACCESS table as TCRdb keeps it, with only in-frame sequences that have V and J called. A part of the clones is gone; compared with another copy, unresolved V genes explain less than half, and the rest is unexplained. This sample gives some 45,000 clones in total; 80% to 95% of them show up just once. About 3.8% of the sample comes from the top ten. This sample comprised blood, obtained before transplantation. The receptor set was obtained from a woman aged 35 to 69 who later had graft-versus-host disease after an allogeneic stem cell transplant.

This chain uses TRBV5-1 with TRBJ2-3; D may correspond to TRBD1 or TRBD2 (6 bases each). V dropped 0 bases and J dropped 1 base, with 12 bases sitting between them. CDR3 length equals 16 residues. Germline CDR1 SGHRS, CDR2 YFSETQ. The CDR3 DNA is TGCGCCAGCAGCTTGGGGCGGGGACACCGCACAGATACGCAGTATTTT. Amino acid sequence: CASSLGRGHRTDTQYF.

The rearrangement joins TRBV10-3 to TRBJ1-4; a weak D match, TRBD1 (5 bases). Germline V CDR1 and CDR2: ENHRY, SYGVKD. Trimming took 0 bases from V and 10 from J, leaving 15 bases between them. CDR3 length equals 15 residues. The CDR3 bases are TGTGCCATCAGTGAGTCGACGGGGGAGAGAGGAAAACTGTTTTTT. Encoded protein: CAISESTGERGKLFF.

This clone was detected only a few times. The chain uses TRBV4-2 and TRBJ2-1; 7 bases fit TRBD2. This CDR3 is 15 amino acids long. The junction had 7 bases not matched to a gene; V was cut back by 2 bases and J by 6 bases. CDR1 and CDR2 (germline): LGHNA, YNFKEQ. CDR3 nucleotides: TGTGCCAGCAGCCAATTGGGGGAGGGAGTCAATGAGCAGTTCTTC. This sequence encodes CASSQLGEGVNEQFF.

The CDR3 nucleotides read TGTGCCAGCAGCTTAACCCTGAACACTGAAGCTTTCTTT. Protein product: CASSLTLNTEAFF. The chain employs TRBV7-8 and TRBJ1-1; D unclear. Germline CDR1 reads SGHVS; CDR2 reads FQNEAQ. This CDR3 has 13 residues. Deletions cut 2 bases from V and 0 bases from J, with 4 bases between.

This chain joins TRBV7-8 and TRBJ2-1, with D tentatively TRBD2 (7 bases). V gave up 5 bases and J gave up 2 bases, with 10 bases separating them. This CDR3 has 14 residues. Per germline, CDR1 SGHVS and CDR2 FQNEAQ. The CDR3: CASSQRDTYNEQFF. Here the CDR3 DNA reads TGTGCCAGCAGCCAGCGGGACACCTACAATGAGCAGTTCTTC.

The CDR3 DNA reads TGTGCCAGCAGTCTTGGGACTAGCGGGAAAAATGAGCAGTTCTTC. This translates into CASSLGTSGKNEQFF. V is TRBV6-5 and J is TRBJ2-1; 13 bases match TRBD2. Unmatched junction bases numbered 5, after V lost 5 bases and J lost 7 bases. CDR1 and CDR2 (germline): MNHEY, SVGAGI. This CDR3 comprises 15 residues.

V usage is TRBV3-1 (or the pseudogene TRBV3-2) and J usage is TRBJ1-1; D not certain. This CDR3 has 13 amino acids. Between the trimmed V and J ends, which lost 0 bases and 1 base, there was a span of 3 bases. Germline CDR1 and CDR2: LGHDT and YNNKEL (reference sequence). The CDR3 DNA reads TGTGCCAGCAGCCAAGACCAGAACACTGAAGCTTTCTTT. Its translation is CASSQDQNTEAFF.

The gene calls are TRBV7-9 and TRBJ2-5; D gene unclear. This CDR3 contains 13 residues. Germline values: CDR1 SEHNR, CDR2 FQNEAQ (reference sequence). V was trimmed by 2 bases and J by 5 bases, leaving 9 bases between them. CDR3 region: CASSLLSSETQYF. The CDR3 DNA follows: TGTGCCAGCAGCTTACTTAGCTCTGAGACCCAGTACTTC.

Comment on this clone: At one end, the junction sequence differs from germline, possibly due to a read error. This CDR3 is CASSEGAGNEKLFF. CDR3 sequence (DNA): TGTGCCAGCAGCGAAGGAGCGGGTAATGAAAAACTGTTTTTT. V is TRBV6-1 and J is TRBJ1-4; D unclear. This CDR3 contains 14 residues. Germline CDR1 MNHNS, CDR2 SASEGT.

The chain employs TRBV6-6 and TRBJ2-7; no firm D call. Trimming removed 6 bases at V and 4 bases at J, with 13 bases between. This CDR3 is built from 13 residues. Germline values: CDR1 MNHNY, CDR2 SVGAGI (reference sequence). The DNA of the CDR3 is TGTGCCAGCAGACTACCGGAAACATACGAGCAGTACTTC. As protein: CASRLPETYEQYF.

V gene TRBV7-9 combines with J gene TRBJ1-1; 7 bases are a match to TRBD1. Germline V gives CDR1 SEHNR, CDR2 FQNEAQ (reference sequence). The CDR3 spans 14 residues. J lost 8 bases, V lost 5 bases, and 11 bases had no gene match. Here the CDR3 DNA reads TGTGCCAGCAGCCCAGTCACAGGGGATGGAGAAGCTTTCTTT. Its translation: CASSPVTGDGEAFF.

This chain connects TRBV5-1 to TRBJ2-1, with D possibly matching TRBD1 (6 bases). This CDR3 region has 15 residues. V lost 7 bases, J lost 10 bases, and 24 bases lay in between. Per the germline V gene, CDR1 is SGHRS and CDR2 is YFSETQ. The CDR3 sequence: CASSEQGVTNGEQFF. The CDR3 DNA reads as TGCGCCAGCTCAGAACAGGGTGTCACGAACGGGGAGCAGTTCTTC.

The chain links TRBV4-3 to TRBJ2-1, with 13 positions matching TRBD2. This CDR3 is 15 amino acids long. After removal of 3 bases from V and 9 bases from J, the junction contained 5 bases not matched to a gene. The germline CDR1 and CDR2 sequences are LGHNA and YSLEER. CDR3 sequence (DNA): TGCGCCAGCAGCCAGGGACTAGCGGGGATGAGTGAGCAGTTCTTC. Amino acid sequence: CASSQGLAGMSEQFF.